This is a list of T cell receptor beta chains from one sample in a study of T cells in Graves' hyperthyroidism and ophthalmopathy. TCRdb redid the calling of the multiplex PCR reads with MiXCR, one entry per CDR3 protein. This table holds some 270,000 distinct CDR3 sequences, 12% to 15% found once. Sequencing input: blood. Receptors originate from a woman in her thirties or forties with Graves' hyperthyroidism. Each CDR3 is given with its conserved first and last residue. The order of the fields is J gene, clone size, V gene, D gene, CDR3 DNA, CDR3 protein. D genes are given only for firm matches. Not all rows give a size; the values are once, few, many and, for expanded clones, a class.

TRBJ1-2	many	TRBV10-3	.	TGTGCCATCAGTGCCAGAGGAGCTAACTATGGCTACACCTTC	CAISARGANYGYTF
TRBJ2-3	many	TRBV29-1	TRBD1	TGCAGCGTTCAGGGGGCGCGGACGGATACGCAGTATTTT	CSVQGARTDTQYF
TRBJ2-6	many	TRBV15	.	TGTGCCACCAGCAGAGACAGTTTCTCTGGGGCCAACGTCCTGACTTTC	CATSRDSFSGANVLTF
TRBJ2-5	many	TRBV12-3/TRBV12-4	.	TGTGCCAGCAGTTCTCAGGGAGAGACCCAGTACTTC	CASSSQGETQYF
TRBJ2-1	many	TRBV30	TRBD2	TGTGCCTGGGCGGCTGGCGGGAGGACAGAGGAGCAGTTCTTC	CAWAAGGRTEEQFF
TRBJ2-3	many	TRBV20-1	.	TGCAGTGCCCATGGGGGGAATACAGATACGCAGTATTTT	CSAHGGNTDTQYF
TRBJ1-2	many	TRBV19	.	TGTGCCAGTAAAGGACCGGGATTTAACTATGGCTACACCTTC	CASKGPGFNYGYTF
TRBJ2-2	many	TRBV28	TRBD1	TGTGCCAGCAGTCGATATGGGACAGGGGGCGTAATCGGGGAGCTGTTTTTT	CASSRYGTGGVIGELFF
TRBJ2-1	many	TRBV2	.	TGTGCCAGCAGCGGACAGACCTACAATGAGCAGTTCTTC	CASSGQTYNEQFF
TRBJ1-2	few	TRBV20-1	TRBD1	TGCAGTGCCAGGGGGGGGGGTCACTATGGCTACACCTTC	CSARGGGHYGYTF
TRBJ2-7	many	TRBV7-6	.	TGTGCCAGCAGCTTAGGGGCGGGGAGGTCCTACGAGCAGTACTTC	CASSLGAGRSYEQYF
TRBJ1-2	many	TRBV28	.	TGTGCCAGCAGCCCGCAAACAGGGCCCTATGGCTACACCTTC	CASSPQTGPYGYTF
TRBJ1-1	many	TRBV24-1	TRBD1	TGTGCCACCAGTGATCGGGACAGGTCTGAAGCTTTCTTT	CATSDRDRSEAFF
TRBJ1-2	many	TRBV6-6	TRBD1	TGTGCCAGCAGTTACCGCCCTGACAGGGGAAATGGCTACACCTTC	CASSYRPDRGNGYTF
TRBJ1-1	.	TRBV4-2	.	TGTGCCAGCAGCCAAGGTCCCTTTTGGGAGAACACTGAAGCTTTCTTT	CASSQGPFWENTEAFF
TRBJ1-4	many	TRBV28	.	TGTGCCAGCAGCTCAATGGCAGGGTTGGGGGCAACTAATGAAAAACTGTTTTTT	CASSSMAGLGATNEKLFF
TRBJ2-2	.	TRBV10-3	.	TGTGCCATCGGAAGCGGCGCGAACACCGGGGAGCTGTTTTTT	CAIGSGANTGELFF
TRBJ1-4	many	TRBV28	.	TGTGCCAGCAGTACCGACGGACTATATGAAAAACTGTTTTTT	CASSTDGLYEKLFF
TRBJ1-1	many	TRBV5-8	.	TGTGCCAGCAGCTTGTACGGGGGGAACACTGAAGCTTTCTTT	CASSLYGGNTEAFF
TRBJ1-1	few	TRBV18	.	TGTGCCAGCTCACCAGGGGGAGGGGACACTGAAGCTTTCTTT	CASSPGGGDTEAFF
TRBJ1-1	many	TRBV6-1	.	TGTGCCAGCAGTGAAGTCGAGGGGAACACTGAAGCTTTCTTT	CASSEVEGNTEAFF
TRBJ1-1	many	TRBV6-1	.	TGTGCCAGCAGTGTCCTCAGACTCACTGAAGCTTTCTTT	CASSVLRLTEAFF
TRBJ1-3	many	TRBV12-3/TRBV12-4	.	TGTGCCAGCAGATGGGACATTGGAACCGGAAACACCATATATTTT	CASRWDIGTGNTIYF
TRBJ2-5	.	TRBV12-3/TRBV12-4	TRBD1	TGTGCCAGCAGGGGGGACAGGGGAGAGACCCAGTACTTC	CASRGDRGETQYF
TRBJ1-5	many	TRBV10-2	.	TGCGCCAGCAGCGAGATGGGGGATAGCAATCAGCCCCAGCATTTT	CASSEMGDSNQPQHF
TRBJ1-5	.	TRBV10-3	.	TGTGCCATCAGTGAGTCGAGGTCCGGTACAGGCCCCCATCAGCCCCAGCATTTT	CAISESRSGTGPHQPQHF
TRBJ1-1	.	TRBV7-9	TRBD1	TGTGCCAGCAGCCCGGGGGACAGGGTGAACACTGAAGCTTTCTTT	CASSPGDRVNTEAFF
TRBJ1-4	many	TRBV28	.	TGTGCCAGCAGACATAGAAGGGGACGGATAAACCCTGCAACTAATGAAAAACTGTTTTTT	CASRHRRGRINPATNEKLFF
TRBJ2-7	many	TRBV6-1	TRBD2	TGTGCCAGCCATCAACTAGCGGGAGTCTACGAGCAGTACTTC	CASHQLAGVYEQYF
TRBJ1-2	many	TRBV7-6	.	TGTGCCAACAGCTCACTCGAGGACAGAGGAGATGGCTACACCTTC	CANSSLEDRGDGYTF
TRBJ1-1	many	TRBV6-1	.	TGTGCCAGCAGTGAATTAGGGACATCGAACACTGAAGCTTTCTTT	CASSELGTSNTEAFF
TRBJ1-2	many	TRBV20-1	.	TGCAGTGCTAGAGCCTCCTCCGGGGGGGACTATGGCTACACCTTC	CSARASSGGDYGYTF
TRBJ2-1	many	TRBV20-1	TRBD2	TGCAGTGCTTTACCGGGACTAGCCTACAATGAGCAGTTCTTC	CSALPGLAYNEQFF